This passage covers 30 T cell receptor beta chains from one sample sequenced in a study of T cell responses to AZD1222 COVID-19 vaccine (dated by TCRdb to the early 2020s). The sample's time point label, in plain terms: about 28 days (+/-7) after the second vaccine dose. Library preparation employed the immunoSEQ multiplex PCR assay. TCRdb limited this immuneACCESS table to in-frame rearrangements with V and J called. A share of clones is missing; checked studies link under half to unresolved V genes, and the rest is unexplained. In this sample the table shows about 150,000 clones, roughly 84% of which occur a single time. 5% to 6% of the sample lies in the top ten. The sequences come from peripheral blood, collected 28 days after the second AZD1222 dose. Receptor source: an adult who received the AZD1222 COVID-19 vaccine.

CDR3 coding DNA: TGTGCCAGCAGTGAAAGGAGGAACACTGAAGCTTTCTTT. It translates to CASSERRNTEAFF. V and J are TRBV6-1 and TRBJ1-1; D is unresolved. Trimming took 2 bases from V and 1 from J, leaving 5 bases between them. Germline V lookup: CDR1 MNHNS, CDR2 SASEGT. The CDR3 runs to 13 residues.

Concerning this clone itself: Other DNA sequences in this specimen translate into the identical CDR3. The chain uses TRBV5-1 and TRBJ1-4; a weak D match, TRBD1 (6 bases). Germline lookup yields CDR1 SGHRS and CDR2 YFSETQ. Deletions cut 3 bases from V and 0 bases from J, with 12 bases between. The length of the CDR3 is 16 residues. The CDR3 region is CASSWGTTATNEKLFF. CDR3 nucleotide sequence: TGCGCCAGCAGCTGGGGGACAACGGCAACTAATGAAAAACTGTTTTTT.

The genes are TRBV5-1 and TRBJ2-7, with D perhaps TRBD1 (7 bases). Germline loops: CDR1 SGHRS, CDR2 YFSETQ. This CDR3 has 15 amino acids. The germline V and J ends were trimmed by 4 bases and 3 bases, with 17 bases remaining between them. CDR3 in amino acids: CASSTMAGQNYEQYF. CDR3 sequence (DNA): TGCGCCAGCAGCACTATGGCGGGACAGAACTACGAGCAGTACTTC.

V usage is TRBV7-9 and J usage is TRBJ1-2; D is possibly TRBD1 (6 bases). CDR3 length equals 15 residues. Trimming removed 3 bases at V and 7 bases at J, with 18 bases between. Germline-derived CDR1 and CDR2 are SEHNR and FQNEAQ (reference sequence). This CDR3 is CASSFVGEGVLGYTF. DNA of the CDR3: TGTGCCAGCAGCTTCGTTGGGGAGGGGGTTCTTGGCTACACCTTC.

The gene calls are TRBV7-9 and TRBJ1-1; TRBD1 might be the D (6 bases). Trimming took 1 base from V and 1 from J, leaving 19 bases between them. This CDR3 comprises 18 residues. The germline CDR1 and CDR2 sequences are SEHNR and FQNEAQ (reference sequence). CDR3 sequence (DNA): TGTGCCAGCAGCTTAGGAGGACAGATGATTTCAGGGAACACTGAAGCTTTCTTT. This gives the protein CASSLGGQMISGNTEAFF.

This clone was counted a single time. The V call is TRBV12-5, the J call TRBJ1-1; D might be TRBD1 (6 bases). V shed 1 base and J shed 1 base, with 10 bases lying between them. The CDR3 sequence is 15 residues long. The germline CDR1 and CDR2 sequences are LGHNT and FRNRAP. The CDR3 is CASGLAVGANTEAFF. The CDR3 coding sequence is TGTGCTAGTGGTTTGGCGGTGGGGGCGAACACTGAAGCTTTCTTT.

This chain links TRBV20-1 with TRBJ1-1; no reliable D call. CDR1 and CDR2 from the germline V gene are DFQATT and SNEGSKA (reference sequence). The CDR3 covers 10 residues. The chain's CDR3 is CIPRGYEAFF. The CDR3 region has the DNA TGCATTCCCCGTGGTTATGAAGCTTTCTTT.

This clone was detected only once. The chain uses TRBV29-1 and TRBJ2-5, with 9 bases that match TRBD1. The length of the CDR3 is 13 residues. CDR1 is SQVTM and CDR2 is ANQGSEA in the germline V gene. V shed 2 bases and J 5 bases; nucleotides not matched to a gene: 3. The CDR3 region is CSVEQTGGETQYF. The CDR3 nucleotides read TGCAGCGTTGAACAGACAGGGGGGGAGACCCAGTACTTC.

The chain carries TRBV24-1 and TRBJ1-1; the D is unclear. The germline CDR1 and CDR2 sequences are KGHDR and SFDVKD. V dropped 5 bases and J dropped 1 base, with 10 bases sitting between them. The CDR3 contains 14 residues. This CDR3 reads CATSGGGTNTEAFF. The DNA for the CDR3 is TGTGCCACCAGTGGTGGCGGAACGAACACTGAAGCTTTCTTT.

V is TRBV3-1 (or the pseudogene TRBV3-2) and J is TRBJ1-1; the D is unclear. Trimming shortened V by 1 base and J by 0 bases, and 6 bases separated the two germline ends. The CDR3 runs to 14 residues. Germline CDR1 LGHDT, CDR2 YNNKEL (reference sequence). CDR3 sequence reads: CASSQGALNTEAFF. The CDR3 DNA reads TGTGCCAGCAGCCAAGGAGCCTTGAACACTGAAGCTTTCTTT.

The V gene is TRBV6-5, the J gene TRBJ1-1; D is unclear. V was pared by 0 bases and J by 4 bases, with 0 bases between. Germline values: CDR1 MNHEY, CDR2 SVGAGI. The CDR3 is made up of 11 amino acids. CDR3 in amino acids: CASSYSTEAFF. DNA of the CDR3: TGTGCCAGCAGTTACTCCACTGAAGCTTTCTTT.

The chain recombines TRBV2 with TRBJ1-2; 10 nucleotides line up with TRBD1. This CDR3 has 14 amino acids. V lost 7 bases to trimming and J lost 6 bases; unmatched junction nucleotides: 8. The V gene's germline CDR1 is SNHLY and CDR2 FYNNEI. The CDR3 DNA reads as TGTGCCAGCATGAGACAGGGGGCAATCGATGGCTACACCTTC. Translated, it gives CASMRQGAIDGYTF.

This chain links TRBV29-1 with TRBJ1-3; 11 nucleotides line up with TRBD1. Germline CDR1 reads SQVTM; CDR2 reads ANQGSEA. The CDR3 is 14 residues long. CDR3 amino acids: CSAGTGGSGNTIYF. The CDR3 bases are TGCAGTGCCGGGACAGGGGGCTCTGGAAACACCATATATTTT.

The V and J genes are TRBV18 and TRBJ2-7; weak D call: TRBD1 (7 bases). Germline loops: CDR1 KGHSH, CDR2 LQKENI. Trimming pared 3 bases from V and 4 bases from J, leaving 13 bases between. The CDR3 runs 14 residues. This CDR3 reads CASSPPTGRYEQYF. The CDR3 DNA follows: TGTGCCAGCTCACCGCCGACAGGGAGGTACGAGCAGTACTTC.

This clone was recorded a few times. This chain links TRBV19 with TRBJ1-5; no firm D call. The germline V and J ends were trimmed by 4 bases and 1 base, with 17 bases remaining between them. The length of the CDR3 is 17 residues. CDR1 and CDR2 from the germline V gene are LNHDA and SQIVND (reference sequence). DNA of the CDR3: TGTGCCAGTAGTACCCCCACCGTGGGAACGAGCAATCAGCCCCAGCATTTT. Translation: CASSTPTVGTSNQPQHF.

The genes are TRBV6-5 and TRBJ2-1, with D tentatively TRBD2 (5 bases). The CDR3 consists of 14 residues. Trimming cost V 0 bases and J 6 bases, with 9 bases left between them. Germline-derived CDR1 and CDR2 are MNHEY and SVGAGI. The CDR3, as DNA: TGTGCCAGCAGTTACTCGATGAGGGCCAATGAGCAGTTCTTC. Translating gives CASSYSMRANEQFF.

This clone turned up a few times. This chain uses TRBV27 with TRBJ1-6; the D gene is possibly TRBD1 (6 bases). V was shortened by 6 bases and J by 5 bases, with 14 bases between the two germline ends. The CDR3 runs 15 residues. Germline V gene sequence: CDR1 MNHEY, CDR2 SMNVEV (reference sequence). CDR3: CASSLDRSNNSPLHF. The DNA for the CDR3 is TGTGCCAGCAGCCTGGACAGATCGAATAATTCACCCCTCCACTTT.

This clone was picked up one time. The V gene is TRBV5-6, the J gene TRBJ2-1; 10 bases line up with TRBD1. The trim removed 2 bases at V and 5 bases at J, leaving 7 bases unmatched. Germline V gene lookup returns CDR1 SGHDT and CDR2 YYEEEE. This CDR3 comprises 16 residues. CDR3 nucleotide sequence: TGTGCCAGCAGCTTATCTTGGACAGGGGGGGACAATGAGCAGTTCTTC. It specifies CASSLSWTGGDNEQFF.

This clone has more than one count but fewer than ten. J is TRBJ2-1 and V is TRBV24-1, with a tentative D call TRBD2 (6 bases). Germline values: CDR1 KGHDR, CDR2 SFDVKD. V dropped 3 bases and J dropped 10 bases, with 15 bases sitting between them. The CDR3 is 14 residues long. The CDR3 reads CATSDGYPGGEQFF. In DNA form, the CDR3 reads TGTGCCACCAGTGATGGGTATCCCGGAGGGGAGCAGTTCTTC.

The chain combines TRBV6-5 with TRBJ2-1; 7 nucleotides agree with TRBD2. CDR1 is MNHEY, CDR2 SVGAGI, per germline. This CDR3 has 15 amino acids. The V segment lost 5 bases and the J segment 4 bases; nucleotides outside the gene matches: 8. CDR3 sequence reads: CASSPGGGVYNEQFF. CDR3 bases: TGTGCCAGCAGTCCTGGCGGGGGTGTTTACAATGAGCAGTTCTTC.

To note about this clone: One end of the junction fails to match germline, which may point to a read error. J is TRBJ2-7 and V is TRBV5-4, with 8 bases identical to TRBD1. The CDR3 runs 13 residues. The V gene's germline CDR1 is SGHNT and CDR2 YYREEE (reference sequence). CDR3 nucleotides: TGTGCCAGCAGTCCCAGGACAGGGCCCCATGGTAACTTC. Residues: CASSPRTGPHGNF.

The gene calls are TRBV6-4 and TRBJ1-1, with D possibly being TRBD1 (6 bases). The V gene lost 6 bases and the J gene lost 0 bases, with 11 bases spanning the gap. This CDR3 contains 14 residues. CDR1 and CDR2 (germline): MRHNA, SNTAGT. CDR3 region: CASREQGMNTEAFF. CDR3 nucleotide sequence: TGTGCCAGCAGGGAACAGGGAATGAACACTGAAGCTTTCTTT.

This clone was observed a handful of times. The chain combines TRBV28 with TRBJ1-1; D uncertain. Trimming removed 10 bases at V and 5 bases at J, with 11 bases between. Germline V lookup: CDR1 MDHEN, CDR2 SYDVKM. This CDR3 is built from 11 residues. The CDR3 loop is CATLTRTEAFF. CDR3 bases: TGTGCCACCCTGACGCGGACTGAAGCTTTCTTT.

The rearrangement joins TRBV30 to TRBJ2-7, with TRBD2 matching 12 bases. J gave up 5 bases and V 0 bases, and 11 bases lay outside the gene matches. Germline CDR1 GTSNPN, CDR2 SVGIG (reference sequence). This CDR3 has 17 amino acids. The CDR3 reads CAWSVPGPLAGGDEQYF. CDR3 sequence (DNA): TGTGCCTGGAGTGTACCGGGCCCACTAGCGGGAGGTGACGAGCAGTACTTC.

This chain connects TRBV3-1 (or the pseudogene TRBV3-2) to TRBJ2-7; D is perhaps TRBD1 (6 bases). Germline V gives CDR1 LGHDT, CDR2 YNNKEL (reference sequence). The CDR3 contains 15 residues. V lost 1 base and J 0 bases, leaving 10 bases between the germline ends. The CDR3 spells CASSQGQVGSYEQYF. DNA for the CDR3: TGTGCCAGCAGCCAAGGACAGGTAGGCTCCTACGAGCAGTACTTC.

This chain links TRBV10-3 with TRBJ1-2, with D possibly being TRBD1 (5 bases). The V and J ends lost 5 bases and 8 bases respectively, with 15 bases between them. CDR3 length: 13 amino acids. CDR1 and CDR2 (germline): ENHRY, SYGVKD. CDR3 coding DNA: TGTGCCATCAGTTGGGACGGCTCGAGGGGCTACACCTTC. Protein: CAISWDGSRGYTF.

The chain employs TRBV7-2 and TRBJ1-4, with unresolved D. The CDR3 spans 14 residues. Between the trimmed V and J ends, which lost 5 bases and 3 bases, there was a span of 10 bases. Germline V CDR1 and CDR2: SGHTA, FQGNSA. CDR3 loop: CASSMTVSNEKLFF. CDR3 coding DNA: TGTGCCAGCAGCATGACGGTCTCTAATGAAAAACTGTTTTTT.

The CDR3 DNA is TGTGCCAGCAGCTCCAGCGGGAGCTTCAATGAGCAGTTCTTC. This encodes CASSSSGSFNEQFF. The rearrangement uses TRBV5-4 and TRBJ2-1; 8 bases fit TRBD2. V trimming: 3 bases; J trimming: 6 bases; junction bases outside the gene matches: 5. The CDR3 contains 14 residues. Germline V lookup: CDR1 SGHNT, CDR2 YYREEE (reference sequence).

V and J are TRBV9 and TRBJ2-7; a weak D match, TRBD1 (6 bases). Germline CDR1 SGDLS, CDR2 YYNGEE. The ends were cut back, 0 bases at V and 7 bases at J, with 11 bases in the middle. CDR3 length: 13 residues. Written as DNA, the CDR3 is TGTGCCAGCAGCGTAGGGGGGCCGGGGGAGCAGTACTTC. Its translation is CASSVGGPGEQYF. The full variable domain, rest sourced from reference TRBV9 and TRBJ2-7, is DSGVTQTPKHLITATGQRVTLRCSPRSGDLSVYWYQQSLDQGLQFLIQYYNGEERAKGNILERFSAQQFPDLHSELNLSSLELGDSALYFCASSVGGPGEQYFGPGTRLTVT.

V gene TRBV5-1 combines with J gene TRBJ2-1, with 12 bases aligning to TRBD2. Germline-derived CDR1 and CDR2 are SGHRS and YFSETQ. V shed 4 bases, J shed 1 base, and the junction held 6 bases outside the gene matches. The CDR3 consists of 17 residues. DNA for the CDR3: TGCGCCAGCAGCCTAGCGGGAGGGGTCGGGTCCTACAATGAGCAGTTCTTC. Residues: CASSLAGGVGSYNEQFF.